One sample yielded the 32 T cell receptor beta chains listed below, sequenced in a study of OX40 agonist ivuxolimab in advanced cancers. The library was obtained by the immunoSEQ multiplex PCR assay. Drawn from immuneACCESS, this table holds only the in-frame rearrangements with V and J called that TCRdb kept. Clones are partly lost; checked studies trace under half to an unresolved V gene and leave the rest unexplained. The sample table holds tens of thousands of clones, of which roughly 90% were seen once. Roughly a sixth of the sample goes to the ten largest clones. The sample was CD4+ or CD8+ T cells sorted from blood, taken in a trial of the OX40 agonist ivuxolimab. Receptors were obtained from an adult with an advanced solid tumor such as melanoma, head and neck, liver or kidney cancer.

This chain joins TRBV9 and TRBJ2-1; D is possibly TRBD1 (5 bases). This CDR3 spans 12 amino acids. V was cut by 0 bases and J by 8 bases, with 6 bases left in between. Germline-derived CDR1 and CDR2 are SGDLS and YYNGEE. The CDR3 region is CASSVVGDEQFF. CDR3 DNA sequence: TGTGCCAGCAGCGTAGTAGGGGATGAGCAGTTCTTC.

V is TRBV7-9 and J is TRBJ1-5, with D unclear. Germline CDR1 SEHNR, CDR2 FQNEAQ (reference sequence). The V end was cut by 2 bases, the J end by 0 bases, with 2 bases between. The CDR3 is 13 residues long. The CDR3: CASSLNSNQPQHF. DNA of the CDR3: TGTGCCAGCAGCTTAAATAGCAATCAGCCCCAGCATTTT.

The chain joins TRBV7-9 to TRBJ2-1, with 9 positions matching TRBD2. Germline V gives CDR1 SEHNR, CDR2 FQNEAQ (reference sequence). The CDR3 contains 15 residues. V trimming: 0 bases; J trimming: 7 bases; junction bases outside the gene matches: 4. For the CDR3, the DNA is TGTGCCAGCAGCTTAGCTAGCGGGGGCCTTAATGAGCAGTTCTTC. Its translation: CASSLASGGLNEQFF.

This sequence joins TRBV6-1 and TRBJ1-4; no clear D gene. Germline CDR1 reads MNHNS; CDR2 reads SASEGT. V lost 5 bases and J 0 bases, leaving 10 bases between the germline ends. The CDR3 runs 15 residues. CDR3 residues: CASSPGPATNEKLFF. The CDR3 bases are TGTGCCAGCAGTCCGGGCCCTGCAACTAATGAAAAACTGTTTTTT.

The CDR3 DNA follows: TGTGCCAGCAGTGAATACGTCAGCTATGGCTACACCTTC. It encodes CASSEYVSYGYTF. V is TRBV25-1 and J is TRBJ1-2; D is uncertain. The CDR3 is 13 amino acids. Germline V gives CDR1 MGHDK, CDR2 SYGVNS. V lost 0 bases to trimming and J lost 4 bases, with 6 bases between them.

The chain employs TRBV18 and TRBJ1-2; the D gene is possibly TRBD1 (5 bases). Germline loops: CDR1 KGHSH, CDR2 LQKENI. This CDR3 has 14 residues. Between the trimmed V and J ends, which lost 3 bases and 4 bases, there was a span of 12 bases. CDR3: CASSPDGTAYGYTF. CDR3 in DNA: TGTGCCAGCTCACCGGACGGGACGGCCTATGGCTACACCTTC.

V is TRBV5-4 and J is TRBJ1-2; 7 nucleotides line up with TRBD1. V was clipped by 4 bases and J by 7 bases; unmatched bases: 7. The CDR3 has 13 residues. CDR1 is SGHNT and CDR2 is YYREEE in the germline V gene (reference sequence). The CDR3 protein is CASSPAEGAGYTF. The CDR3 nucleotides are TGTGCCAGCAGCCCAGCGGAGGGGGCTGGCTACACCTTC.

The chain links TRBV6-5 to TRBJ2-7, with D perhaps matching TRBD1 (6 bases). The CDR3 contains 15 residues. The germline gives CDR1 MNHEY, CDR2 SVGAGI. V shed 5 bases and J shed 2 bases, with 16 bases lying between them. The CDR3 protein is CASSLQGEGAYEQYF. The CDR3 DNA reads as TGTGCCAGCAGTCTACAGGGCGAGGGGGCCTACGAGCAGTACTTC.

The chain employs TRBV27 and TRBJ2-7, with 12 bases matching TRBD2. CDR1 is MNHEY, CDR2 SMNVEV, per germline (reference sequence). The CDR3 covers 16 residues. V lost 10 bases to trimming and J lost 3 bases; unmatched junction nucleotides: 13. This CDR3 is CATLVPLAGGRYEQYF. Here the CDR3 DNA reads TGTGCCACCCTCGTCCCACTAGCGGGGGGCCGCTACGAGCAGTACTTC.

V gene TRBV6-5 combines with J gene TRBJ2-1; D uncertain. The CDR3 is made up of 11 amino acids. The germline V gene has CDR1 MNHEY and CDR2 SVGAGI. V was shortened by 2 bases and J by 10 bases, with 6 bases between the two germline ends. The CDR3 reads CASSYEEEQFF. CDR3 DNA: TGTGCCAGCAGTTACGAGGAGGAGCAGTTCTTC.

This chain uses TRBV7-2 with TRBJ1-1; D is unresolved. Germline V gene lookup returns CDR1 SGHTA and CDR2 FQGNSA. Trimming removed 7 bases from V and 3 bases from J, with 18 bases in between. The CDR3 length is 15 residues. This chain's CDR3 is CASTPTVHGDTEAFF. DNA for the CDR3: TGTGCCAGCACCCCAACCGTTCATGGGGACACTGAAGCTTTCTTT. The whole variable domain, remainder taken from reference TRBV7-2 and TRBJ1-1, is GAGVSQSPSNKVTEKGKDVELRCDPISGHTALYWYRQSLGQGLEFLIYFQGNSAPDKSGLPSDRFSAERTGGSVSTLTIQRTQQEDSAVYLCASTPTVHGDTEAFFGQGTRLTVV.

The V gene is TRBV6-1, the J gene TRBJ1-2; D is possibly TRBD1 (5 bases). The CDR3 has 11 amino acids. V was pared by 4 bases and J by 5 bases, with 5 bases between. Per the germline V gene, CDR1 is MNHNS and CDR2 is SASEGT. The CDR3 spells CASSAGYGYTF. The CDR3 DNA reads as TGTGCCAGCAGTGCAGGGTATGGCTACACCTTC.

The chain recombines TRBV5-1 with TRBJ2-3, with 8 bases that match TRBD1. The CDR3 is 15 amino acids. The trim removed 4 bases at V and 2 bases at J, leaving 6 bases unmatched. The germline V gene encodes CDR1 SGHRS and CDR2 YFSETQ. CDR3 amino acids: CASSTGGLDTDTQYF. CDR3 sequence (DNA): TGCGCCAGCAGCACAGGGGGTCTCGACACAGATACGCAGTATTTT.

The chain uses TRBV19 and TRBJ2-7; D possibly corresponds to TRBD1 (5 bases). V lost 7 bases and J 3 bases, leaving 10 bases between the germline ends. Germline CDR1 reads LNHDA; CDR2 reads SQIVND (reference sequence). CDR3 length: 12 residues. Here the CDR3 reads CASIGEGYEQYF. The CDR3 DNA sequence: TGTGCCAGTATAGGGGAAGGCTACGAGCAGTACTTC.

The sample holds one count of this clone. V usage is TRBV6-5 and J usage is TRBJ2-7, with TRBD1 matching over 7 bases. Per germline, CDR1 MNHEY and CDR2 SVGAGI. The CDR3 loop spans 15 amino acids. The trim removed 5 bases at V and 3 bases at J, leaving 10 bases unmatched. This CDR3 reads CASSPLGDSYYEQYF. In DNA, the CDR3 is TGTGCCAGCAGTCCACTGGGGGACAGCTACTACGAGCAGTACTTC.

The J gene is TRBJ2-7, the V gene TRBV11-2, with unresolved D. The CDR3 is 14 residues long. V was clipped by 0 bases and J by 3 bases, with 9 bases between them. Germline V lookup: CDR1 SGHAT, CDR2 FQNNGV. The CDR3 DNA reads TGTGCCAGCAGCTTAGAGGCAGCGCGCTACGAGCAGTACTTC. Its translation is CASSLEAARYEQYF.

V is TRBV19 and J is TRBJ2-5, with unresolved D. V lost 3 bases and J lost 3, with 8 bases in between. Germline CDR1 is LNHDA and CDR2 is SQIVND (reference sequence). The CDR3 has 13 residues. CDR3 sequence reads: CASSMGGKETQYF. The CDR3 DNA follows: TGTGCCAGTAGTATGGGCGGAAAAGAGACCCAGTACTTC.

This sequence joins TRBV13 and TRBJ2-3; D is unclear. Trimming took off 3 bases at V and 4 bases at J, with 17 bases between the two ends. The CDR3 has 16 amino acids. Germline-derived CDR1 and CDR2 are PRHDT and FYEKMQ (reference sequence). The CDR3 DNA follows: TGTGCCAGCAGCTTGCCCGGGCTCGGAACCCCAGATACGCAGTATTTT. Translation gives CASSLPGLGTPDTQYF.

This clone was found once. The chain combines TRBV29-1 with TRBJ1-2; no clear D. The V gene lost 8 bases and the J gene lost 6 bases, with 16 bases spanning the gap. The germline V gene encodes CDR1 SQVTM and CDR2 ANQGSEA. The CDR3 has 12 amino acids. The CDR3 loop reads CSFLEQDHGYTF. Written as DNA, the CDR3 is TGCAGCTTCTTGGAGCAAGATCATGGCTACACCTTC. The variable domain in full, completed from reference TRBV29-1 and TRBJ1-2, reads SAVISQKPSRDICQRGTSLTIQCQVDSQVTMMFWYRQQPGQSLTLIATANQGSEATYESGFVIDKFPISRPNLTFSTLTVSNMSPEDSSIYLCSFLEQDHGYTFGSGTRLTVV.

The chain has TRBV13 and TRBJ2-7, with a tentative D call TRBD1 (5 bases). Between the trimmed V and J ends, which lost 5 bases and 3 bases, there was a span of 11 bases. Germline V gene sequence: CDR1 PRHDT, CDR2 FYEKMQ (reference sequence). This CDR3 has 13 residues. As DNA, the CDR3 is TGTGCCAGCAGCCAGCAGGGATTCTACGAGCAGTACTTC. It specifies CASSQQGFYEQYF.

The chain has TRBV11-3 and TRBJ2-2, with TRBD2 matching 7 bases. Germline CDR1 SGHNT, CDR2 YENEEA. J was trimmed by 2 bases and V by 1 base; bases with no gene match: 10. The CDR3 length is 18 residues. The CDR3 DNA sequence: TGTGCCAGCAGCTTAGGGCCAGCGGGGAGATCCAACACCGGGGAGCTGTTTTTT. This encodes CASSLGPAGRSNTGELFF.

The chain couples TRBV9 to TRBJ2-1; TRBD1 matches 7 bases. V dropped 0 bases and J dropped 4; count of bases not matched to a gene: 4. There are 15 residues in the CDR3. CDR1 and CDR2 (germline): SGDLS, YYNGEE. In DNA form, the CDR3 reads TGTGCCAGCAGCGTAGCTGGGACAGAATACAATGAGCAGTTCTTC. The encoded protein is CASSVAGTEYNEQFF.

The chain couples TRBV9 to TRBJ1-1; TRBD1 matches 9 bases. The germline V gene encodes CDR1 SGDLS and CDR2 YYNGEE. V dropped 3 bases and J dropped 4; count of bases not matched to a gene: 4. The CDR3 extends over 14 amino acids. The CDR3 loop reads CASSGDRGGTEAFF. The CDR3 DNA sequence: TGTGCCAGCAGCGGCGACAGGGGGGGCACTGAAGCTTTCTTT.

The chain's CDR3 is CASSVGGGLNQPQHF. The CDR3 DNA sequence: TGTGCCAGCAGCGTAGGTGGAGGGCTTAATCAGCCCCAGCATTTT. The gene calls are TRBV9 and TRBJ1-5; no clear D gene. Trimming left V 0 bases short and J 4 bases short, with 11 bases between. The CDR3 has 15 amino acids. Per germline, CDR1 SGDLS and CDR2 YYNGEE.

V usage is TRBV4-2 and J usage is TRBJ1-1; D is unresolved. The CDR3 covers 15 residues. Trimming stripped 0 bases from V and 0 bases from J, with 8 bases between. Germline V gene sequence: CDR1 LGHNA, CDR2 YNFKEQ. CDR3 nucleotides: TGTGCCAGCAGCCAAGAGGGCGGGGTGAACACTGAAGCTTTCTTT. Translating gives CASSQEGGVNTEAFF.

This sequence joins TRBV5-4 and TRBJ2-7; D is unresolved. The CDR3 has 13 amino acids. Germline values: CDR1 SGHNT, CDR2 YYREEE (reference sequence). Trimming pared 0 bases from V and 5 bases from J, leaving 9 bases between. The CDR3 sequence: CASSLGAVDEQYF. The CDR3 DNA reads TGTGCCAGCAGCTTGGGTGCAGTGGACGAGCAGTACTTC.

This rearrangement joins TRBV28 to TRBJ2-7; possibly TRBD2 for D (5 bases). This CDR3 has 15 amino acids. Germline loops: CDR1 MDHEN, CDR2 SYDVKM. V was clipped by 2 bases and J by 3 bases, with 14 bases between them. CDR3 in DNA: TGTGCCAGCAGTTTACCCCGGGAATGGGTCTACGAGCAGTACTTC. Protein sequence: CASSLPREWVYEQYF.

This chain connects TRBV28 to TRBJ2-7, with 9 bases matching TRBD2. V was clipped by 6 bases and J by 1 base; unmatched bases: 7. The CDR3 length is 15 residues. In germline, CDR1 is MDHEN, CDR2 SYDVKM. The DNA of the CDR3 is TGTGCCAGCAGCATAGCGGGGGCGGGGTCCTACGAGCAGTACTTC. This encodes CASSIAGAGSYEQYF.

This chain connects TRBV2 to TRBJ2-5; unclear D gene. Per the germline V gene, CDR1 is SNHLY and CDR2 is FYNNEI. The V end was cut by 7 bases, the J end by 1 base, with 13 bases between. The CDR3 spans 14 residues. CDR3 DNA: TGTGCCAGCATCGAACTTGGCTCCCAAGAGACCCAGTACTTC. It is translated as CASIELGSQETQYF.

This clone was seen more than once but under ten times. V and J are TRBV11-1 and TRBJ1-6; 8 bases map to TRBD1. Germline CDR1 reads SGHAT; CDR2 reads FQDESV (reference sequence). The CDR3 contains 17 residues. The V segment lost 3 bases and the J segment 2 bases; nucleotides outside the gene matches: 6. The CDR3 DNA sequence: TGTGCCAGCAGCTTGGGAGGGACAGGCCCCTATAATTCACCCCTCCACTTT. This codes for CASSLGGTGPYNSPLHF.

The chain recombines TRBV7-2 with TRBJ1-2; no clear D gene. CDR1 is SGHTA, CDR2 FQGNSA, per germline. V lost 1 base and J lost 5, with 8 bases in between. The CDR3 covers 13 residues. The CDR3 here is CASSLDEYYGYTF. CDR3 nucleotides: TGTGCCAGCAGCTTAGACGAATATTATGGCTACACCTTC. Looking up the rest from reference TRBV7-2 and TRBJ1-2 gives the full variable domain: GAGVSQSPSNKVTEKGKDVELRCDPISGHTALYWYRQSLGQGLEFLIYFQGNSAPDKSGLPSDRFSAERTGGSVSTLTIQRTQQEDSAVYLCASSLDEYYGYTFGSGTRLTVV.

This chain links TRBV5-6 with TRBJ2-5, with D perhaps given as TRBD1 or TRBD2 (5 bases each). Trimming cost V 4 bases and J 11 bases, with 24 bases left between them. The CDR3 spans 15 residues. The germline V gene encodes CDR1 SGHDT and CDR2 YYEEEE. The CDR3 sequence: CASSLRDPLGLGQYF. In DNA, the CDR3 is TGTGCCAGCAGCCTCCGGGACCCATTAGGGCTGGGGCAGTACTTC.